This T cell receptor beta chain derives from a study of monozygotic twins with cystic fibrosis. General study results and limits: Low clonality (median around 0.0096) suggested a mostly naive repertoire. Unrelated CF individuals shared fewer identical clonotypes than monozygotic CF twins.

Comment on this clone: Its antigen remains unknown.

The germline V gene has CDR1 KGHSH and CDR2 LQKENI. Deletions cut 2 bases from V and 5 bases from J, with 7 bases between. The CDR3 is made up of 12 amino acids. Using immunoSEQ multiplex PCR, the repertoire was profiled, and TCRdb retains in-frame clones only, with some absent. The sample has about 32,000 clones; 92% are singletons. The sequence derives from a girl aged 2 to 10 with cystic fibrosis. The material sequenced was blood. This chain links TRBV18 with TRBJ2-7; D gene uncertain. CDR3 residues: CASSPVSNEQYF. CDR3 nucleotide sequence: TGTGCCAGCTCACCAGTATCGAACGAGCAGTACTTC.